This TCR beta chain appears in the sequencing data of a study of OX40 agonist ivuxolimab in advanced cancers. The CDR3 runs 16 residues. Per the germline V gene, CDR1 is KGHSH and CDR2 is LQKENI. Trimming took 2 bases from V and 0 from J, leaving 12 bases between them. Generated by immunoSEQ multiplex PCR, the TCRdb table keeps only in-frame clones and is missing some. The sample holds about 82,000 clones, 80% to 90% seen once. The receptor comes from an adult with an advanced solid tumor such as melanoma, head and neck, liver or kidney cancer. The rearrangement uses TRBV18 and TRBJ2-3; D is possibly TRBD1 (6 bases). The sequencing here drew on CD4+ or CD8+ T cells sorted from blood, taken in a trial of the OX40 agonist ivuxolimab. The CDR3 DNA reads TGTGCCAGCTCACCAATTGCAGGGGCTAGCACAGATACGCAGTATTTT. Amino acids: CASSPIAGASTDTQYF.